The 6 T cell receptor beta chains reported below all come from one sample, sequenced in a study of T cells in Graves' hyperthyroidism and ophthalmopathy. Amplification of TCR beta CDR3 regions was performed using RNA transcripts as template. First-round RT-PCR of the TCR CDR3 relied on the HTBI primer set. TCRdb redid the calling of the multiplex PCR reads with MiXCR, one entry per CDR3 protein. The sample holds 300,000 to 450,000 distinct CDR3 sequences; roughly 13% are singletons and the top ten take 11%. Sequenced: blood. The receptor source for this set is an older woman with Graves' hyperthyroidism.

This clonotype was observed many times. The V and J genes are TRBV7-6 and TRBJ2-2, with TRBD2 matching over 10 bases. Germline V gene lookup returns CDR1 SGHVS and CDR2 FNYEAQ. CDR3 size: 16 residues. V dropped 5 bases and J dropped 6; count of bases not matched to a gene: 9. CDR3 loop: CASSARASGRSGELFF. The CDR3 nucleotides are TGTGCCAGCAGCGCCCGGGCTAGCGGGAGATCCGGGGAGCTGTTTTTT.

This clonotype was observed a few times. V is TRBV6-1 and J is TRBJ1-2; tentatively, D is TRBD1 (6 bases). Trimming cost V 6 bases and J 4 bases, with 15 bases left between them. Per the germline V gene, CDR1 is MNHNS and CDR2 is SASEGT. The CDR3 runs to 14 residues. The chain's CDR3 is CASSRDLGGYGYTF. CDR3 nucleotides: TGTGCCAGCAGCCGAGATCTAGGGGGCTATGGCTACACCTTC.

The J gene is TRBJ1-5, the V gene TRBV13, with 7 bases matching TRBD1. The CDR3 has 18 residues. The germline CDR1 and CDR2 sequences are PRHDT and FYEKMQ (reference sequence). Trimming removed 0 bases from V and 6 bases from J; junction bases left unmatched: 14. DNA of the CDR3: TGTGCCAGCAGCTTAGGGGCCCTGGAGAGGGGGCAATGTCAGCCCCAGCATTTT. Translation gives CASSLGALERGQCQPQHF. Together with reference TRBV13 and TRBJ1-5, the CDR3 gives the full variable domain: AAGVIQSPRHLIKEKRETATLKCYPIPRHDTVYWYQQGPGQDPQFLISFYEKMQSDKGSIPDRFSAQQFSDYHSELNMSSLELGDSALYFCASSLGALERGQCQPQHFGDGTRLSIL.

This clonotype has at least ten counts. The chain recombines TRBV18 with TRBJ1-5; a possible D gene is TRBD1 (6 bases). Trimming removed 3 bases at V and 2 bases at J, with 11 bases between. The CDR3 loop spans 15 amino acids. Looked up from germline, CDR1 is KGHSH and CDR2 is LQKENI. CDR3 residues: CASSPGGGGNQPQHF. CDR3 nucleotide sequence: TGTGCCAGCTCACCGGGAGGGGGGGGCAATCAGCCCCAGCATTTT.

This clonotype has at least ten counts. The gene calls are TRBV7-3 and TRBJ2-1; 9 bases line up with TRBD2. Germline lookup yields CDR1 SGHTA and CDR2 FQGTGA. This CDR3 spans 15 amino acids. V dropped 6 bases and J dropped 3; count of bases not matched to a gene: 6. The CDR3 nucleotides read TGTGCCAGCAGTCTGACTAGCGGAAACTACAATGAGCAGTTCTTC. Protein sequence: CASSLTSGNYNEQFF.

This clonotype was found many times. The gene calls are TRBV4-2 and TRBJ1-2; unclear D gene. Germline V gene data show CDR1 as LGHNA and CDR2 as YNFKEQ. CDR3 length: 13 residues. V was clipped by 1 base and J by 7 bases, with 10 bases between them. The CDR3 DNA reads TGTGCCAGCAGCCAAGTTCCGCCCATTGGCTACACCTTC. Its protein product is CASSQVPPIGYTF.